These T cell receptor beta chains were read from a single sample in a study of blood T cells in healthy people across ages. TCRdb called the 5' RACE reads again in MiXCR, with one record for every CDR3 protein. The data contain about 680,000 distinct CDR3 sequences, 49% of them singletons. The sample comprised blood. The receptors come from a woman between 55 and 75 years old in good health. Each CDR3 is given with its conserved first and last residue. Each record gives: CDR3 length, V gene, D gene, J gene, clone size, CDR3 DNA, CDR3 protein. D genes are given only for firm matches. Clone size is not always given. Where it is, it says once, few, many or a class for expanded clones.

len: 12
v_gene: TRBV7-9
d_gene: -
j_gene: TRBJ2-7
abundance: -
CDR3nt: TGTGCCAGCAGCTTACGAGTCGACGAGCAGTACTTC
CDR3aa: CASSLRVDEQYF

len: 15
v_gene: TRBV7-2
d_gene: -
j_gene: TRBJ2-5
abundance: few
CDR3nt: TGTGCCAGCAGCCGACAGGTCGGGGGACAAGAGACCCAGTACTTC
CDR3aa: CASSRQVGGQETQYF

len: 15
v_gene: TRBV10-3
d_gene: TRBD1
j_gene: TRBJ2-3
abundance: -
CDR3nt: TGTGCCATCAGCATCACAGGGGCTAGCACAGATACGCAGTATTTT
CDR3aa: CAISITGASTDTQYF

len: 16
v_gene: TRBV14
d_gene: -
j_gene: TRBJ2-1
abundance: -
CDR3nt: TGTGCCAGCAGCCCCTATCCAGGGGCGCCAGGCAGTGAGCAGTTCTTC
CDR3aa: CASSPYPGAPGSEQFF

len: 17
v_gene: TRBV3-1
d_gene: -
j_gene: TRBJ2-4
abundance: -
CDR3nt: TGTGCCAGCAGCAAAGTGGGCCAGGGCGTCGGCAAAAACATTCAGTACTTC
CDR3aa: CASSKVGQGVGKNIQYF

len: 14
v_gene: TRBV28
d_gene: TRBD1
j_gene: TRBJ1-4
abundance: few
CDR3nt: TGTGCCAGCAGGACAGGGCCCTCGGCGGAAAAACTGTTTTTT
CDR3aa: CASRTGPSAEKLFF

len: 13
v_gene: TRBV7-8
d_gene: TRBD1
j_gene: TRBJ1-5
abundance: -
CDR3nt: TGTGCCAGTAGGGACAGAGAAAATCAGCCCCAGCATTTT
CDR3aa: CASRDRENQPQHF

len: 14
v_gene: TRBV18
d_gene: -
j_gene: TRBJ2-4
abundance: few
CDR3nt: TGTGCCAGCTCACCACCGGGCTTGTTTGACATTCAGTACTTC
CDR3aa: CASSPPGLFDIQYF

len: 15
v_gene: TRBV28
d_gene: TRBD2
j_gene: TRBJ2-4
abundance: -
CDR3nt: TGTGCCAGCACCGAAGCGGGATCAGCCAAAAACATTCAGTACTTC
CDR3aa: CASTEAGSAKNIQYF

len: 15
v_gene: TRBV24-1
d_gene: TRBD1
j_gene: TRBJ2-4
abundance: -
CDR3nt: TGTCCCACCAGTGACCAAAGACAGGGATCAAACATTCAGTACTTC
CDR3aa: CPTSDQRQGSNIQYF

len: 15
v_gene: TRBV20-1
d_gene: -
j_gene: TRBJ2-7
abundance: once
CDR3nt: TGCAGTGCCCCCCGGCCAGGCGTAAGCTCCTACGAGCAGCACTTC
CDR3aa: CSAPRPGVSSYEQHF

len: 15
v_gene: TRBV12-3/TRBV12-4
d_gene: TRBD2
j_gene: TRBJ2-7
abundance: -
CDR3nt: TGTGCCAGCAGGGTGGGACTAGCGGGCTACAATGAGCAGTACTTC
CDR3aa: CASRVGLAGYNEQYF

len: 15
v_gene: TRBV24-1
d_gene: -
j_gene: TRBJ2-3
abundance: few
CDR3nt: TGTGCCACCAGTGATTTGGGGACATGGCCACCAACGCAGTATTTT
CDR3aa: CATSDLGTWPPTQYF

len: 14
v_gene: TRBV27
d_gene: -
j_gene: TRBJ2-7
abundance: -
CDR3nt: TGTGCCAGCAGACGGGACCAATCTTACTACGAGCAGTACTTC
CDR3aa: CASRRDQSYYEQYF

len: 11
v_gene: TRBV6-2/TRBV6-3
d_gene: -
j_gene: TRBJ2-5
abundance: -
CDR3nt: TGTGCCAGCAGTATGACGTCGGGGCAGTACTTC
CDR3aa: CASSMTSGQYF

len: 16
v_gene: TRBV4-1
d_gene: TRBD1
j_gene: TRBJ1-2
abundance: few
CDR3nt: TGCGCCAGCAGCCAAGGTACCCGGGACAGGCCCGTGGGCTACACCTTC
CDR3aa: CASSQGTRDRPVGYTF

len: 13
v_gene: TRBV2
d_gene: -
j_gene: TRBJ1-2
abundance: -
CDR3nt: TGTGCCAGCAATGCCTTCGGTAACTATGGCTACACCTTC
CDR3aa: CASNAFGNYGYTF

len: 18
v_gene: TRBV6-4
d_gene: TRBD2
j_gene: TRBJ2-4
abundance: -
CDR3nt: TGTGCCAGCAGCGCGAAACCAACGGGACTAGCAGACTACAATGAGCAGTACTTC
CDR3aa: CASSAKPTGLADYNEQYF

len: 15
v_gene: TRBV28
d_gene: TRBD1
j_gene: TRBJ2-7
abundance: -
CDR3nt: TGTGCCAGCAGGGGGACAGGGGATAAGGTCTACGAGCAGTACTTC
CDR3aa: CASRGTGDKVYEQYF

len: 14
v_gene: TRBV10-3
d_gene: -
j_gene: TRBJ2-5
abundance: -
CDR3nt: TGTGCCATCAGGGCGCGAGAAGACTACAATGAGCAGTACTTC
CDR3aa: CAIRAREDYNEQYF

len: 13
v_gene: TRBV7-7
d_gene: TRBD2
j_gene: TRBJ2-1
abundance: -
CDR3nt: TGTGCGGTAGCGGGAGGGCCTTTCGAGGAGCAGTTCTTC
CDR3aa: CAVAGGPFEEQFF

len: 15
v_gene: TRBV9
d_gene: TRBD2
j_gene: TRBJ2-3
abundance: -
CDR3nt: TGTGCCAGCAGCGTAGGTCTAGCGGGAGGCGATACGCAGTATTTT
CDR3aa: CASSVGLAGGDTQYF

len: 16
v_gene: TRBV7-2
d_gene: TRBD2
j_gene: TRBJ2-1
abundance: -
CDR3nt: TGTGCCAGCAGCCCGGCGCTGAGCGGGGCTTACAATGAGCAGTTCTTC
CDR3aa: CASSPALSGAYNEQFF

len: 13
v_gene: TRBV30
d_gene: -
j_gene: TRBJ1-2
abundance: few
CDR3nt: TGTGCCTGGAGAACAGGGTTAAGATATGGCTACACCTTC
CDR3aa: CAWRTGLRYGYTF

len: 13
v_gene: TRBV20-1
d_gene: TRBD1
j_gene: TRBJ2-5
abundance: few
CDR3nt: TGCAGTGCTACCTGGACAGGCCAAGAGACCCAGTACTTC
CDR3aa: CSATWTGQETQYF

len: 16
v_gene: TRBV5-1
d_gene: -
j_gene: TRBJ2-5
abundance: -
CDR3nt: TGCGCCAGCAGCCCGGCCAGTTTAAAGGGCCAAGAGACCCAGTACTTC
CDR3aa: CASSPASLKGQETQYF

len: 14
v_gene: TRBV2
d_gene: TRBD1
j_gene: TRBJ1-4
abundance: -
CDR3nt: TGTGCCAGCAGGACGGGACAGGGCAATGAAAAACTGTTTTTT
CDR3aa: CASRTGQGNEKLFF

len: 14
v_gene: TRBV6-2/TRBV6-3
d_gene: TRBD1
j_gene: TRBJ2-3
abundance: -
CDR3nt: TGTGCCAGCAGTTCGACAGGGCCGGGGGATACGCAGTATTTT
CDR3aa: CASSSTGPGDTQYF

len: 15
v_gene: TRBV4-2
d_gene: TRBD2
j_gene: TRBJ2-3
abundance: few
CDR3nt: TGTGCCAGCAGCTTCGGACTAGCGGTCACAGATACGCAGTATTTT
CDR3aa: CASSFGLAVTDTQYF

len: 15
v_gene: TRBV6-4
d_gene: -
j_gene: TRBJ2-3
abundance: -
CDR3nt: TGTGCCAGCAGTGACGAGGGAACTAGCACAGATACGCAGTATTTT
CDR3aa: CASSDEGTSTDTQYF

len: 12
v_gene: TRBV7-9
d_gene: -
j_gene: TRBJ2-7
abundance: -
CDR3nt: TGTGCCAGCAGCCCAGGCTGGGACGAGCAGTACTTC
CDR3aa: CASSPGWDEQYF

len: 12
v_gene: TRBV7-2
d_gene: -
j_gene: TRBJ2-5
abundance: few
CDR3nt: TGTGCCAGCAACCATCGGGGAGAGACCCAGTACTTC
CDR3aa: CASNHRGETQYF

len: 18
v_gene: TRBV4-3
d_gene: TRBD2
j_gene: TRBJ2-1
abundance: few
CDR3nt: TGCGCCAGCAGCCAAGATATGAGGGGGACTAGCGGGAGAAATGAGCAGTTCTTC
CDR3aa: CASSQDMRGTSGRNEQFF

len: 16
v_gene: TRBV7-9
d_gene: -
j_gene: TRBJ2-7
abundance: -
CDR3nt: TGTGCCAGCAGCTCAGGGACTGGAGGGTTTTCCTACGAGCAGTACTTC
CDR3aa: CASSSGTGGFSYEQYF

len: 11
v_gene: TRBV28
d_gene: -
j_gene: TRBJ2-7
abundance: -
CDR3nt: TGTGCCGGTAGGGGGTCCTACGAGCAGTACTTC
CDR3aa: CAGRGSYEQYF

len: 16
v_gene: TRBV7-3
d_gene: TRBD2
j_gene: TRBJ2-2
abundance: -
CDR3nt: TGTGCCAGCAGCTCATCGGCTAGCGGGAACACCGGGGAGCTGTTTTTT
CDR3aa: CASSSSASGNTGELFF

len: 16
v_gene: TRBV18
d_gene: -
j_gene: TRBJ2-7
abundance: -
CDR3nt: TGTGCCAGCTCAGGCGGGGACAGACTTCTCTCCTACGAGCAGTACTTC
CDR3aa: CASSGGDRLLSYEQYF

len: 15
v_gene: TRBV4-1
d_gene: -
j_gene: TRBJ2-1
abundance: few
CDR3nt: TGCGCCAGCAGCCCCATGTTCGTCGGGTTGAGTGAGCAGTTCTTC
CDR3aa: CASSPMFVGLSEQFF

len: 14
v_gene: TRBV6-4
d_gene: -
j_gene: TRBJ1-6
abundance: few
CDR3nt: TGTGCCAGCAGTGACGGTTCACAGGAATCACCCCTCCACTTT
CDR3aa: CASSDGSQESPLHF